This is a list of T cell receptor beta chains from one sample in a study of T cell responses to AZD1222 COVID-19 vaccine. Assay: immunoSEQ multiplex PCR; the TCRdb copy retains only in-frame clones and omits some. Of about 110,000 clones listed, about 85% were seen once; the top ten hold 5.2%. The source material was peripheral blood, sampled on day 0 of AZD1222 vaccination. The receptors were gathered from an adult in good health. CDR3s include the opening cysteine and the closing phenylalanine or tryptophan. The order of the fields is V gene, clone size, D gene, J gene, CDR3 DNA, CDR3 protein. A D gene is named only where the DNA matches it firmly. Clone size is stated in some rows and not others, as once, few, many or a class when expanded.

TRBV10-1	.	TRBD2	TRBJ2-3	TGCGCCAGCAGTGATATGGGACTAGAGACAGATACGCAGTATTTT	CASSDMGLETDTQYF
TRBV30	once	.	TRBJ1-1	TGTGCCTGGAGCCAGGGTCTGAACACTGAAGCTTTCTTT	CAWSQGLNTEAFF
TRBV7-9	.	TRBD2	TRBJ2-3	TGTGCCAGCAGCCCTCCGGGACTAGCGGGAGGTACGCAGTATTTT	CASSPPGLAGGTQYF
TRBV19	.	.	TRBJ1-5	TGTGCCAGTAATCCCCAAGCGGCACTCAATAGCAATCAGCCCCAGCATTTT	CASNPQAALNSNQPQHF
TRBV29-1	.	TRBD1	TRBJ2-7	TGCAGCGTTGGTGCAGGGGGCTACGAGCAGTACTTC	CSVGAGGYEQYF
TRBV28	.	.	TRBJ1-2	TGTGCCAGCAGTTTAGAGGGGCGGGACTATGGCTACACCTTC	CASSLEGRDYGYTF
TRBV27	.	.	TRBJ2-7	TGTGCCAGCAGACCCCGGACGGTCCTCTACGAGCAGTACTTC	CASRPRTVLYEQYF
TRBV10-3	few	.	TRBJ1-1	TGTGCCATCAGCGGGGCTAACACTGAAGCTTTCTTT	CAISGANTEAFF
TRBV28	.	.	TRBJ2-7	TGTGCCAGCAGCCCAACCCCTCCAGGGGCCTTCGACGAGCAGTACTTC	CASSPTPPGAFDEQYF
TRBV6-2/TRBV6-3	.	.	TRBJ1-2	TGTGCCAGCAGTTACTCCGGGGTGGATGGCTACACCTTC	CASSYSGVDGYTF
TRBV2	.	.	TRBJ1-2	TGTGCCAGCAGTTCGGACAGCTCTAACTATGGCTACACCTTC	CASSSDSSNYGYTF
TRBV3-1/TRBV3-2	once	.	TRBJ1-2	TGTGCCAGCAGCCAAGATTGGGGACTTTATGGCTACACCTTC	CASSQDWGLYGYTF
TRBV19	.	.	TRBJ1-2	TGTGCCAGTAACCCTACGGAGAACTATGGCTACACCTTC	CASNPTENYGYTF
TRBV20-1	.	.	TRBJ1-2	TGCAGTGCCGGGGTAGGGAACGGCTACACCTTC	CSAGVGNGYTF